A single T cell receptor beta chain is shown here with its context. What it binds is unknown. This CDR3 has 15 residues. Trimming took 1 base from V and 6 from J, leaving 13 bases between them. Germline V gene sequence: CDR1 SGHNT, CDR2 YENEEA. PCR amplification relied on 60 Vbeta primers (plus 13 Jbeta primers). Clones were read by immunoSEQ multiplex PCR, and TCRdb kept only the in-frame ones, dropping some. Here the sample spans 150,000 or so clones, almost 80% being singletons. This sample was taken from a study of cytomegalovirus exposure and HLA in healthy donors. Study overall: An earlier analysis found roughly 110 million unique TCR beta sequences from around 180 million T cells.

Study outcomes and limitations: Apart from CMV serostatus, no immune exposure information was available. In an earlier analysis, about 87% or about 30%: the productive usage of most TCR beta V segments.

The genes are TRBV11-3 and TRBJ2-1; D remains unclear. The specimen was PBMCs. This TCR came from a woman aged 40-49 years in good health and CMV-seropositive. CDR3 in amino acids: CASSLAPLAFNEQFF. DNA for the CDR3: TGTGCCAGCAGCTTAGCCCCCTTAGCCTTCAATGAGCAGTTCTTC.